These T cell receptor beta chains were read from a single sample in a study of OX40 agonist ivuxolimab in advanced cancers. The protocol was immunoSEQ multiplex PCR, while the TCRdb copy is restricted to in-frame clones and leaves out a portion. In the table there are 72,000 or so clones, approximately 86% of which are singletons. The specimen was CD4+ or CD8+ T cells sorted from blood, collected in a trial of the OX40 agonist ivuxolimab. The receptors were gathered from an adult with an advanced solid tumor such as melanoma, head and neck, liver or kidney cancer. Both conserved end residues are part of each CDR3. Fields, in order: clone size, V gene, D gene, J gene, CDR3 protein, CDR3 DNA. D genes are given only for firm matches. Clone size is shown for a subset of rows, as once, few, many or a class of expanded clone.

abundance: NA
v_gene: TRBV6-6
d_gene: NA
j_gene: TRBJ1-6
CDR3aa: CASSYSPEENSPLHF
CDR3nt: TGTGCCAGCAGTTACTCGCCGGAGGAAAATTCACCCCTCCACTTT

abundance: NA
v_gene: TRBV2
d_gene: NA
j_gene: TRBJ1-2
CDR3aa: CASSEAVRTVYGYTF
CDR3nt: TGTGCCAGCAGTGAAGCGGTTCGGACCGTCTATGGCTACACCTTC

abundance: NA
v_gene: TRBV5-5
d_gene: NA
j_gene: TRBJ2-3
CDR3aa: CASSLAAAHDTQYF
CDR3nt: TGTGCCAGCAGCTTGGCGGCAGCCCACGATACGCAGTATTTT

abundance: NA
v_gene: TRBV5-4
d_gene: TRBD1
j_gene: TRBJ1-2
CDR3aa: CASSLTGGPYGYTF
CDR3nt: TGTGCCAGCAGCTTAACAGGGGGCCCCTATGGCTACACCTTC

abundance: NA
v_gene: TRBV6-1
d_gene: TRBD1
j_gene: TRBJ1-4
CDR3aa: CASSEGPPAGGEKLFF
CDR3nt: TGTGCCAGCAGTGAAGGCCCCCCGGCAGGGGGTGAAAAACTGTTTTTT

abundance: NA
v_gene: TRBV6-5
d_gene: NA
j_gene: TRBJ1-1
CDR3aa: CASRRTRLNTEAFF
CDR3nt: TGTGCCAGCAGACGAACACGATTGAACACTGAAGCTTTCTTT

abundance: NA
v_gene: TRBV18
d_gene: NA
j_gene: TRBJ2-5
CDR3aa: CASSETRQETQYF
CDR3nt: TGTGCCAGCTCAGAAACTAGGCAAGAGACCCAGTACTTC

abundance: few
v_gene: TRBV6-4
d_gene: TRBD1
j_gene: TRBJ1-5
CDR3aa: CASSEQGGHQPQHF
CDR3nt: TGTGCCAGCAGTGAGCAAGGGGGCCATCAGCCCCAGCATTTT

abundance: NA
v_gene: TRBV30
d_gene: NA
j_gene: TRBJ2-7
CDR3aa: CAWSVWAGDRTYEQYF
CDR3nt: TGTGCCTGGAGTGTATGGGCGGGGGACAGAACCTACGAGCAGTACTTC

abundance: NA
v_gene: TRBV2
d_gene: NA
j_gene: TRBJ1-1
CDR3aa: CARGEMNTEAFF
CDR3nt: TGTGCCAGGGGGGAGATGAACACTGAAGCTTTCTTT

abundance: NA
v_gene: TRBV7-2
d_gene: NA
j_gene: TRBJ1-5
CDR3aa: CASSLTQGMNQPQHF
CDR3nt: TGTGCCAGCAGCTTAACGCAGGGGATGAATCAGCCCCAGCATTTT

abundance: NA
v_gene: TRBV7-2
d_gene: TRBD2
j_gene: TRBJ2-3
CDR3aa: CASSFGNSGSSTDTQYF
CDR3nt: TGTGCCAGCAGCTTTGGAAATAGCGGGAGTTCCACAGATACGCAGTATTTT

abundance: NA
v_gene: TRBV7-3
d_gene: TRBD1
j_gene: TRBJ2-2
CDR3aa: CASSPTGMNTGELFF
CDR3nt: TGTGCCAGCAGCCCGACAGGGATGAACACCGGGGAGCTGTTTTTT

abundance: few
v_gene: TRBV5-6
d_gene: NA
j_gene: TRBJ2-7
CDR3aa: CASSIRDSQVEYF
CDR3nt: TGTGCCAGCAGCATCCGGGACTCACAAGTGGAGTACTTC

abundance: NA
v_gene: TRBV7-2
d_gene: NA
j_gene: TRBJ1-5
CDR3aa: CASSIYQGGQPQHF
CDR3nt: TGTGCCAGCAGCATTTATCAAGGGGGTCAGCCCCAGCATTTT

abundance: NA
v_gene: TRBV6-5
d_gene: NA
j_gene: TRBJ2-5
CDR3aa: CASSLQGGLGETQYF
CDR3nt: TGTGCCAGCAGCTTACAGGGAGGTTTGGGAGAGACCCAGTACTTC

abundance: NA
v_gene: TRBV18
d_gene: NA
j_gene: TRBJ2-5
CDR3aa: CASQMNSGYETQYF
CDR3nt: TGTGCCAGCCAAATGAATTCAGGGTATGAGACCCAGTACTTC

abundance: once
v_gene: TRBV28
d_gene: TRBD2
j_gene: TRBJ2-7
CDR3aa: CASSASGGAYEQYF
CDR3nt: TGTGCCAGCAGCGCTAGCGGGGGGGCCTACGAGCAGTACTTC

abundance: NA
v_gene: TRBV6-5
d_gene: NA
j_gene: TRBJ1-6
CDR3aa: CASSPRVGVGSPLHF
CDR3nt: TGTGCCAGCAGCCCGCGGGTGGGGGTAGGATCACCCCTCCACTTT

abundance: NA
v_gene: TRBV6-1
d_gene: NA
j_gene: TRBJ2-5
CDR3aa: CASSDFYVTQYF
CDR3nt: TGTGCCAGCAGTGACTTCTACGTAACCCAGTACTTC

abundance: NA
v_gene: TRBV6-5
d_gene: NA
j_gene: TRBJ1-6
CDR3aa: CASSDKANSPLHF
CDR3nt: TGTGCCAGCAGCGACAAGGCCAATTCACCCCTCCACTTT

abundance: NA
v_gene: TRBV2
d_gene: TRBD2
j_gene: TRBJ2-7
CDR3aa: CASRQLAGVHEQYF
CDR3nt: TGTGCCAGCAGACAGCTAGCGGGAGTCCACGAGCAGTACTTC

abundance: NA
v_gene: TRBV7-3
d_gene: NA
j_gene: TRBJ2-2
CDR3aa: CASSARPRGELFF
CDR3nt: TGTGCCAGCAGTGCTAGACCGCGCGGGGAGCTGTTTTTT

abundance: NA
v_gene: TRBV5-4
d_gene: NA
j_gene: TRBJ2-3
CDR3aa: CASSRGAPTDTQYF
CDR3nt: TGTGCCAGCAGCAGAGGGGCCCCCACAGATACGCAGTATTTT

abundance: NA
v_gene: TRBV4-3
d_gene: NA
j_gene: TRBJ2-3
CDR3aa: CASSQDVGLPDTQYF
CDR3nt: TGCGCCAGCAGCCAAGATGTGGGGCTGCCAGATACGCAGTATTTT

abundance: NA
v_gene: TRBV29-1
d_gene: NA
j_gene: TRBJ2-1
CDR3aa: CSVEGGGFGYNEQFF
CDR3nt: TGCAGCGTTGAAGGAGGGGGATTCGGATACAATGAGCAGTTCTTC

abundance: NA
v_gene: TRBV4-1
d_gene: TRBD2
j_gene: TRBJ2-7
CDR3aa: CASSQELASSYEQYF
CDR3nt: TGCGCCAGCAGCCAAGAACTAGCGTCCTCCTACGAGCAGTACTTC

abundance: NA
v_gene: TRBV7-2
d_gene: TRBD2
j_gene: TRBJ2-1
CDR3aa: CASQPGLAFNEQFF
CDR3nt: TGTGCCAGCCAACCGGGACTAGCCTTCAATGAGCAGTTCTTC

abundance: once
v_gene: TRBV6-6
d_gene: NA
j_gene: TRBJ1-5
CDR3aa: CASSYGDRVSNQPQHF
CDR3nt: TGTGCCAGCAGTTACGGCGACAGAGTGAGCAATCAGCCCCAGCATTTT

abundance: NA
v_gene: TRBV5-1
d_gene: NA
j_gene: TRBJ2-5
CDR3aa: CASSWPLGPSQETQYF
CDR3nt: TGCGCCAGCAGCTGGCCGCTAGGGCCCTCACAAGAGACCCAGTACTTC

abundance: NA
v_gene: TRBV5-4
d_gene: NA
j_gene: TRBJ2-1
CDR3aa: CASSSAGYNEQFF
CDR3nt: TGTGCCAGCAGCTCGGCAGGCTACAATGAGCAGTTCTTC

abundance: NA
v_gene: TRBV5-1
d_gene: TRBD1
j_gene: TRBJ2-3
CDR3aa: CASREGASTDTQYF
CDR3nt: TGCGCCAGCAGAGAGGGGGCAAGCACAGATACGCAGTATTTT

abundance: NA
v_gene: TRBV30
d_gene: NA
j_gene: TRBJ1-3
CDR3aa: CAWSVPRAGNTIYF
CDR3nt: TGTGCCTGGAGTGTACCCAGGGCTGGAAACACCATATATTTT

abundance: NA
v_gene: TRBV27
d_gene: TRBD2
j_gene: TRBJ2-3
CDR3aa: CASSFRLAGVDTQYF
CDR3nt: TGTGCCAGCAGTTTTAGACTAGCGGGAGTAGATACGCAGTATTTT

abundance: NA
v_gene: TRBV5-1
d_gene: TRBD1
j_gene: TRBJ2-3
CDR3aa: CASSLATGGDTQYF
CDR3nt: TGCGCCAGCAGCTTGGCGACAGGGGGTGATACGCAGTATTTT

abundance: once
v_gene: TRBV30
d_gene: NA
j_gene: TRBJ2-2
CDR3aa: CAWRGSGAAGELFF
CDR3nt: TGTGCCTGGAGGGGTTCGGGGGCTGCGGGGGAGCTGTTTTTT

abundance: NA
v_gene: TRBV19
d_gene: NA
j_gene: TRBJ2-5
CDR3aa: CASGTVQETQYF
CDR3nt: TGTGCCAGTGGGACCGTGCAAGAGACCCAGTACTTC

abundance: NA
v_gene: TRBV27
d_gene: NA
j_gene: TRBJ2-2
CDR3aa: CASSLRGTGELFF
CDR3nt: TGTGCCAGCAGTTTAAGGGGGACCGGGGAGCTGTTTTTT

abundance: NA
v_gene: TRBV9
d_gene: NA
j_gene: TRBJ2-1
CDR3aa: CASSPRGQSYNEQFF
CDR3nt: TGTGCCAGCAGCCCGAGAGGACAGTCCTACAATGAGCAGTTCTTC

abundance: NA
v_gene: TRBV5-5
d_gene: NA
j_gene: TRBJ2-3
CDR3aa: CASAHAIKATDTQYF
CDR3nt: TGTGCCAGCGCGCATGCGATTAAGGCCACAGATACGCAGTATTTT